This is a list of T cell receptor beta chains from one sample in a study of T cells in localized non-small cell lung cancer. Profiled with immunoSEQ multiplex PCR; TCRdb holds only in-frame clones, not every one. The sample includes some 30,000 clones, 70% to 90% of them seen just once. The material was peripheral blood, obtained before any cancer treatment. The receptors shown here come from a female donor at least 60 years old with stage I lung adenocarcinoma. Both conserved end residues are part of each CDR3. Fields, in order: J gene, V gene, clone size, D gene, CDR3 length, CDR3 DNA, CDR3 protein. D genes are given only for firm matches. Size is omitted from some rows. Given values are once, few, many or a class for expanded clones.

j_gene: TRBJ2-2
v_gene: TRBV4-1
abundance: NA
d_gene: NA
len: 15
CDR3nt: TGCGCCAGCAGCCAAGGACAGGGGAGGGCCGGGGAGCTGTTTTTT
CDR3aa: CASSQGQGRAGELFF

j_gene: TRBJ2-1
v_gene: TRBV6-1
abundance: NA
d_gene: TRBD2
len: 16
CDR3nt: TGTGCCAGCAGTGGCCAGAGGACTAGCAGGGCCAATGAGCAGTTCTTC
CDR3aa: CASSGQRTSRANEQFF

j_gene: TRBJ2-2
v_gene: TRBV15
abundance: NA
d_gene: NA
len: 20
CDR3nt: TGTGCCACCAGCCCTACCACCGGGGGGCAGGCCCGATCGGACACCGGGGAGCTGTTTTTT
CDR3aa: CATSPTTGGQARSDTGELFF

j_gene: TRBJ1-1
v_gene: TRBV28
abundance: NA
d_gene: TRBD1
len: 15
CDR3nt: TGTGCCAGCAGTGGGCGACAGGGGTGGAAAACTGAAGCTTTCTTT
CDR3aa: CASSGRQGWKTEAFF

j_gene: TRBJ2-2
v_gene: TRBV28
abundance: NA
d_gene: TRBD2
len: 16
CDR3nt: TGTGCCAGCAAAACGGGACTAGCGGGAGAAACCGGGGAGCTGTTTTTT
CDR3aa: CASKTGLAGETGELFF

j_gene: TRBJ2-7
v_gene: TRBV4-2
abundance: NA
d_gene: TRBD2
len: 15
CDR3nt: TGTGCCAGCAGCCCGGGACTAGCGGGAGCGTACGAGCAGTACTTC
CDR3aa: CASSPGLAGAYEQYF

j_gene: TRBJ1-2
v_gene: TRBV9
abundance: NA
d_gene: TRBD1
len: 13
CDR3nt: TGTGCCAGCAGCGACAGGGGTAACTATGGCTACACCTTC
CDR3aa: CASSDRGNYGYTF

j_gene: TRBJ1-1
v_gene: TRBV6-5
abundance: NA
d_gene: NA
len: 15
CDR3nt: TGTGCCAGCAGATCAACACAGAATTTGAACACTGAAGCTTTCTTT
CDR3aa: CASRSTQNLNTEAFF

j_gene: TRBJ2-3
v_gene: TRBV25-1
abundance: NA
d_gene: NA
len: 18
CDR3nt: TGTGCCAGCAGTGATGACGTAGTAGGGACGTTCGGCACAGATACGCAGTATTTT
CDR3aa: CASSDDVVGTFGTDTQYF

j_gene: TRBJ1-5
v_gene: TRBV2
abundance: once
d_gene: NA
len: 14
CDR3nt: TGTGCCAGCAGGCGATCAAATAGCAATCAGCCCCAGCATTTT
CDR3aa: CASRRSNSNQPQHF

j_gene: TRBJ2-7
v_gene: TRBV14
abundance: NA
d_gene: NA
len: 15
CDR3nt: TGTGCCAGCAGCTTGAACGGTAAAAGCTCCTACGAGCAGTACTTC
CDR3aa: CASSLNGKSSYEQYF